Presented here are 10 T cell receptor beta chains from one specimen sequenced in a study of blood T cell repertoires in COVID-19. Only in-frame clones appear in the TCRdb table, and some are missing; sequencing was by immunoSEQ multiplex PCR. The data contain 90,000 to 110,000 clones, roughly 88% of them singletons. Source material: peripheral blood. The origin of the receptors is a woman over 75 with active or convalescent COVID-19.

This sequence joins TRBV6-5 and TRBJ2-2; a weak D match, TRBD2 (6 bases). This CDR3 is 16 amino acids long. Germline loops: CDR1 MNHEY, CDR2 SVGAGI. The ends were cut back, 2 bases at V and 7 bases at J, with 17 bases in the middle. The CDR3 protein is CASSYRSGVTIGELFF. CDR3 coding DNA: TGTGCCAGCAGTTACCGGTCGGGAGTAACTATCGGGGAGCTGTTTTTT.

The rearrangement uses TRBV28 and TRBJ1-6; 8 positions agree with TRBD1. The germline V gene encodes CDR1 MDHEN and CDR2 SYDVKM. Trimming took 5 bases from V and 2 from J; bases not matched to a gene: 8. This CDR3 has 17 amino acids. CDR3 coding DNA: TGTGCCAGCAGTCCCACCCTGGGACAGGCCTATAATTCACCCCTCCACTTT. Translating gives CASSPTLGQAYNSPLHF. Using reference TRBV28 and TRBJ1-6 for the parts outside the CDR3, the full variable domain is DVKVTQSSRYLVKRTGEKVFLECVQDMDHENMFWYRQDPGLGLRLIYFSYDVKMKEKGDIPEGYSVSREKKERFSLILESASTNQTSMYLCASSPTLGQAYNSPLHFGNGTRLTVT.

This rearrangement joins TRBV3-1 (or the pseudogene TRBV3-2) to TRBJ2-2; D may be TRBD2 (8 bases). Germline V CDR1 and CDR2: LGHDT, YNNKEL (reference sequence). Deletions cut 8 bases from V and 4 bases from J, with 20 bases between. This CDR3 is 16 amino acids long. The CDR3 is CASRGGQSHSTGELFF. CDR3 DNA: TGTGCCAGCCGGGGGGGACAGAGCCACTCCACCGGGGAGCTGTTTTTT.

This sequence joins TRBV19 and TRBJ2-7; no firm D call. CDR1 is LNHDA, CDR2 SQIVND, per germline (reference sequence). Trimming removed 3 bases from V and 2 bases from J, with 11 bases in between. CDR3 length: 14 residues. CDR3 protein: CASSMGSKPYEQYF. In nucleotides, the CDR3 is TGTGCCAGTAGTATGGGCAGTAAGCCCTACGAGCAGTACTTC.

This clone has only a few counts. The chain joins TRBV3-1 (or the pseudogene TRBV3-2) to TRBJ1-2; 7 bases are shared with TRBD1. The CDR3 is made up of 15 amino acids. The junction had 8 bases not matched to a gene; V was cut back by 1 base and J by 6 bases. Germline V lookup: CDR1 LGHDT, CDR2 YNNKEL (reference sequence). This CDR3 is CASSQVATGLDGYTF. The CDR3, as DNA: TGTGCCAGCAGCCAAGTTGCGACAGGGTTGGATGGCTACACCTTC.

The chain is built from TRBV6-5 and TRBJ1-5, with 7 bases aligning to TRBD1. Germline-derived CDR1 and CDR2 are MNHEY and SVGAGI. The V and J ends lost 8 bases and 3 bases, in that order; junction bases with no gene match: 10. This CDR3 contains 15 residues. The CDR3 region is CASVPRTGVNQPQHF. The CDR3 DNA follows: TGTGCCAGCGTCCCCCGAACAGGGGTCAATCAGCCCCAGCATTTT.

This chain joins TRBV6-6 and TRBJ2-7, with D perhaps TRBD1 (5 bases). The CDR3 runs to 14 residues. V dropped 2 bases and J dropped 3 bases, with 11 bases sitting between them. Germline CDR1 MNHNY, CDR2 SVGAGI (reference sequence). CDR3 loop: CASSYPRQNYEQYF. CDR3 sequence (DNA): TGTGCCAGCAGTTACCCCAGACAGAACTACGAGCAGTACTTC.

The rearrangement joins TRBV2 to TRBJ2-5; TRBD2 matches at 11 bases. Trimming at V came to 6 bases and at J to 7 bases, leaving 10 bases not matched to a gene. This CDR3 has 15 residues. The germline gives CDR1 SNHLY, CDR2 FYNNEI. DNA for the CDR3: TGTGCCAGCAGCCCCAGGACTAGCGGGCGGGGGACCCAGTACTTC. Amino acids: CASSPRTSGRGTQYF.

The CDR3, as DNA: TGTGCCAGCAGTTTCGCCGGGACAGGGTATACTGAAGCTTTCTTT. Its protein is CASSFAGTGYTEAFF. The chain has TRBV6-5 and TRBJ1-1; 9 bases line up with TRBD1. Trimming at V came to 4 bases and at J to 5 bases, leaving 8 bases not matched to a gene. This CDR3 spans 15 amino acids. The germline V gene encodes CDR1 MNHEY and CDR2 SVGAGI.

The V and J genes are TRBV18 and TRBJ2-6; D gene uncertain. The germline CDR1 and CDR2 sequences are KGHSH and LQKENI. The CDR3 is made up of 16 amino acids. With 0 bases removed from V and 2 bases from J, the gap between germline ends came to 8 bases. CDR3 coding DNA: TGTGCCAGCTCACCACCTGGTCGAGCTGGGGCCAACGTCCTGACTTTC. It encodes CASSPPGRAGANVLTF.